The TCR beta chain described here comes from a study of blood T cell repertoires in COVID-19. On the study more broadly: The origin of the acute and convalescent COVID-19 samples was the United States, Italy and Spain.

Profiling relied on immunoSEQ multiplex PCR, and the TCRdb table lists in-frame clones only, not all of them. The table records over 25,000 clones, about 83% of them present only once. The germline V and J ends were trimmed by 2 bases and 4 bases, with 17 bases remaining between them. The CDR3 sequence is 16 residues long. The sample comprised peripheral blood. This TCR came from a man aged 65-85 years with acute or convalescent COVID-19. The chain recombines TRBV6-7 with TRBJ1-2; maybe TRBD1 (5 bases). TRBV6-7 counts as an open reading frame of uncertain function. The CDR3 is CASSYNDSEEGYGYTF. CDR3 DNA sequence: TGTGCCAGCAGTTACAACGACAGCGAGGAGGGCTATGGCTACACCTTC.